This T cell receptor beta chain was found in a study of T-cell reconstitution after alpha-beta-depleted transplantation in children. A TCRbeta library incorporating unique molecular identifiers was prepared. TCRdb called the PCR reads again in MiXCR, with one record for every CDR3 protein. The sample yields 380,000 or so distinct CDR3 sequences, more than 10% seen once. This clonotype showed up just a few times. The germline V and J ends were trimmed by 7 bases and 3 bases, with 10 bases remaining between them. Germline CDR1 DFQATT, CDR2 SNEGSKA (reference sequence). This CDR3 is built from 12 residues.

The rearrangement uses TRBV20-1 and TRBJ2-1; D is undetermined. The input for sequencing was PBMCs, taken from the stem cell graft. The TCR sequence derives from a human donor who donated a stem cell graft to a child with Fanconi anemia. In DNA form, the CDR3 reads TGCAGTGTTAGGGCCCTCTACAATGAGCAGTTCTTC. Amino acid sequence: CSVRALYNEQFF.